The clone carrying this T cell receptor (beta chain) was recorded many times. Antigen unknown. One end of the junction varies from germline; a read error may be responsible. This entry belongs to a study of early T cells in non-severe SARS-CoV-2 infection. Study-wide background: Sequencing used unsorted whole-blood bulk RNA, so chains lack pairing.

Overall study results and limits: The matching step, a VDJdb search, favored anti-spike CD8 responses and missed private and CD4 specificities.

In the library, individual cDNA molecules carried attached unique molecular identifiers. TCRdb independently ran MiXCR on the 5' RACE reads; one entry per CDR3 protein. The table includes fewer than 30,000 distinct CDR3 sequences, 5.4% detected once. CDR3 length: 12 residues. Per germline, CDR1 SEHNR and CDR2 FQNEAQ (reference sequence). The J gene is TRBJ2-4, the V gene TRBV7-9, with 9 bases identical to TRBD2. The clonotype was recovered from an adult who was a healthcare worker with PCR-confirmed SARS-CoV-2 infection or an uninfected control (not recorded which). The sample was whole blood. CDR3 in DNA: TGTGCCAGCAGCTATACTAGCGGGCTTTATGACTTC. Encoded protein: CASSYTSGLYDF.